These T cell receptor beta chains were read from a single sample in a study of blood T cell repertoires in COVID-19. Here immunoSEQ multiplex PCR was the method, and the copy in TCRdb shows in-frame clones only, minus some. Of over 200,000 clones in the sample, around 90% were seen once. Input material: peripheral blood. These receptors were taken from a man aged 55 to 70 who had recovered from COVID-19. The conserved cysteine and the conserved F or W are not part of the CDR3 here. D genes are given only for firm matches.

TRBV30 - AWTVPGTQPQH
TRBV11-2 - ASSYLLGYNSPLH
TRBV7-3 TRBD1 ASSLTQTGVETQY
TRBV6-5 - AIRGAPGDTQY
TRBV7-2 - ASSLGSPGNTIY
TRBV7-3 TRBD1 ASSKFRDSYGYT
TRBV2 TRBD1 ASSRDRVSSGYT
TRBV7-3 - ASSLRRSAGYNEQF
TRBV10-3 - ATASEVIYNEQF
TRBV7-6 - ASSWAGNGELF
TRBV29-1 - SVEDQYRGLN
TRBV30 - AWGRSYYEQY
TRBV28 - ASFFPHQPQH
TRBV28 - ASSLAGSPTDTQY
TRBV5-1 - ARRGLTEGNSNQPQH
TRBV19 TRBD1 ASSFTGTANTEAF
TRBV19 - AVRRGNEQF
TRBV5-1 - ASSLAPGVTDTQY
TRBV4-2 TRBD1 ASSQDGRRQGNEKLF
TRBV28 TRBD1 ASVYDRAGGYT
TRBV6-4 TRBD1 ASSDGTGGNYGYT
TRBV5-4 - ASSTDNQETQY
TRBV19 - ASSRPGERGTDTQY
TRBV4-3 - ASSSNPEETQY
TRBV5-1 TRBD1 ASSFAGQGMSDTQY
TRBV19 TRBD2 ASSIGGGGDTQY
TRBV7-2 - ASSPAQRQETQY
TRBV27 - ASSRDSRRPQH
TRBV7-2 - ASSSSTGVTYEQY
TRBV14 TRBD1 ASSLRTGGVGRAYEQY
TRBV29-1 - SPEGHRQETQY
TRBV9 TRBD1 ASSPGQGAEKLF
TRBV15 TRBD1 ATSRAGQDYEQY
TRBV9 TRBD1 ASSVSRDSEAF
TRBV7-2 - ASSPEQGRDTEAF
TRBV19 - ASSGGGNTIY
TRBV11-2 - ASSFHGSGAYEQY
TRBV6-5 TRBD1 ASSYAGQGGYYEQY
TRBV18 TRBD2 ASSQGLATDTQY
TRBV3-1/TRBV3-2 - ASSPRVDNEKLF
TRBV2 TRBD1 ASSEGQGSTDTQY
TRBV28 TRBD1 ASRLGQRSNSPLH
TRBV12-2 - ASRRRDRESSYEQY
TRBV6-5 - ASSFSPDTQY
TRBV27 TRBD2 ASRSRGGATSYNEQF